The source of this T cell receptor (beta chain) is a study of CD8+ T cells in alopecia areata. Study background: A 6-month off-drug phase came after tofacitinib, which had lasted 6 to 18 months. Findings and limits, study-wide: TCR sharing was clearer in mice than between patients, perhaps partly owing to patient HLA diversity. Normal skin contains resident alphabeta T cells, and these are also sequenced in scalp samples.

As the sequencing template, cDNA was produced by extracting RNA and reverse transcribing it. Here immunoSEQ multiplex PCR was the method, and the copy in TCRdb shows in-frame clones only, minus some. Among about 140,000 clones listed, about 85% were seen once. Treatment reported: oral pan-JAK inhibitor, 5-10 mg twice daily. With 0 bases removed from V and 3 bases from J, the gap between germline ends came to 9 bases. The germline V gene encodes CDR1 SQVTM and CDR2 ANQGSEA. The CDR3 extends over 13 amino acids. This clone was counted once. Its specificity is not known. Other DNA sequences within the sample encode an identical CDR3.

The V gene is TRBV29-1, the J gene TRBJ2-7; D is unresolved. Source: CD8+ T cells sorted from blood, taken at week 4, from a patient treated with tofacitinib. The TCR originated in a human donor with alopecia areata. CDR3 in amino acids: CSVEDNTHYEQYF. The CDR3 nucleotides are TGCAGCGTTGAAGACAACACCCACTACGAGCAGTACTTC.